A selection of T cell receptor beta chains follows, all from one sample in a study of neurological immune-mediated disorders. TCRdb processed the 5' RACE reads anew with MiXCR; each CDR3 protein has one entry. The table includes 14,000 or so distinct CDR3 sequences, 8% to 13% detected once. The sequenced material came from PBMCs. The source of these receptors is a woman aged 40-49 years in good health. Each CDR3 is given with its conserved first and last residue. Fields, in order: V gene, CDR3 protein.

TRBV28 CASTITGELFF
TRBV28 CASRYNPGVPYEQYF
TRBV6-6 CASGSVNTEAFF
TRBV29-1 CSVGGGETQYF
TRBV5-4 CASSKNSVYEQYF
TRBV7-9 CASSSTRQGLPGGYTF
TRBV9 CASSPRQGGMNTEAFF
TRBV7-9 CASSKFQRLNTEAFF
TRBV5-1 CASSLKQGLAVQETQYF
TRBV5-1 CASSLVGAGVVEQYF
TRBV28 CASSFSTGGAWEQYF
TRBV20-1 CSARDRQVGEKLFF
TRBV12-3/TRBV12-4 CASSLLLVYNEQFF
TRBV20-1 CSARDPALNTEAFF
TRBV12-3/TRBV12-4 CASSKGGGVKEAFF